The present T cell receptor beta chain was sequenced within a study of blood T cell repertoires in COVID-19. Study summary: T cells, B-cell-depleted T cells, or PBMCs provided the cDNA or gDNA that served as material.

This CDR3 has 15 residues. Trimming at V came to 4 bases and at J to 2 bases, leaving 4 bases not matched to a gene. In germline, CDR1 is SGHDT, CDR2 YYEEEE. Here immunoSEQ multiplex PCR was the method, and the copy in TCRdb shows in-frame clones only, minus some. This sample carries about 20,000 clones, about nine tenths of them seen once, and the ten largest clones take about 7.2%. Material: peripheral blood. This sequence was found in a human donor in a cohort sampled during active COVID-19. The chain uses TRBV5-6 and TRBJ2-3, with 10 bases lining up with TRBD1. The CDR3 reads CASSRDRGLTDTQYF. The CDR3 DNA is TGTGCCAGCAGCCGGGACAGGGGACTCACAGATACGCAGTATTTT.